A selection of T cell receptor beta chains follows, all from one sample in a study of blood T cell repertoires in COVID-19. The repertoire was sequenced with immunoSEQ multiplex PCR; TCRdb's copy has only in-frame clones and lacks some. The sample has about 230,000 clones; approximately 83% are singletons. What was sequenced was peripheral blood. Every receptor here comes from a man aged 50-59 years with active or convalescent COVID-19. Both conserved end residues are part of each CDR3. Each record gives: D gene, J gene, clone size, V gene, CDR3 DNA, CDR3 protein. A D gene is named only where the DNA matches it firmly. A clone size is listed for some rows: how often the clone was seen (once, few, many), or a class if it is expanded.

- | TRBJ2-3 | - | TRBV18 | TGTGCCAGCTCACCAGGGCAGGGTATTACAGATACGCAGTATTTT | CASSPGQGITDTQYF
TRBD1 | TRBJ1-2 | once | TRBV19 | TGTGCCAGTAGTCCGAGACAGGGGAACTATGGCTACACCTTC | CASSPRQGNYGYTF
- | TRBJ1-2 | - | TRBV11-2 | TGTGCCAGCAGCCCTAGCGGGGGCAGTGGCTACACCTTC | CASSPSGGSGYTF
- | TRBJ1-2 | once | TRBV10-3 | TGTGCCATCAGTGAGTCAACAGGGATCGGCTACACCTTC | CAISESTGIGYTF
TRBD1 | TRBJ2-7 | - | TRBV12-3/TRBV12-4 | TGTGCCAGCACAGGGGGCATCGAGCAGTACTTC | CASTGGIEQYF
TRBD1 | TRBJ2-7 | - | TRBV7-9 | TGTGCCAGCAGCTTTGGTGACCAGGGGGCCGGCGAGCAGTACTTC | CASSFGDQGAGEQYF
TRBD1 | TRBJ2-7 | - | TRBV5-1 | TGCGCCAGGGGGAGGAGAGAGAAGGACAGGGCCCACGAGCAGTACTTC | CARGRREKDRAHEQYF
- | TRBJ1-2 | - | TRBV28 | TGTGCCAGCAGTTCGGGGGAATCCTATGGCTACACCTTC | CASSSGESYGYTF
- | TRBJ2-2 | - | TRBV4-3 | TGCGCCAGCAGCCAAGAATGGGGGGGGGCGCAAGGCGGGGAGCTGTTTTTT | CASSQEWGGAQGGELFF
- | TRBJ1-1 | - | TRBV5-6 | TGTGCCAGCAGCTTGGCCGGCGGAGGGGACACTGAAGCTTTCTTT | CASSLAGGGDTEAFF
- | TRBJ2-3 | - | TRBV11-2 | TGTGCCAGCAGTCTAGGGGTGCCTGGTACAGATACGCAGTATTTT | CASSLGVPGTDTQYF
- | TRBJ2-1 | - | TRBV9 | TGTGCCAGCAGCCCGGGGTTGAATGAGCAGTTCTTC | CASSPGLNEQFF
- | TRBJ2-1 | once | TRBV3-1/TRBV3-2 | TGTGCCAGCAGCCAAGCCCGGGACTCGTTCGTCTGGGAGCAGTTCTTC | CASSQARDSFVWEQFF
TRBD2 | TRBJ2-5 | - | TRBV5-1 | TGCGCCAGCAGCCCGGTGGGACTAAGGAAAGAGACCCAGTACTTC | CASSPVGLRKETQYF
- | TRBJ1-5 | - | TRBV19 | TGTGCCAGTAGTTCCCTTAATCAGCCCCAGCATTTT | CASSSLNQPQHF
- | TRBJ1-2 | - | TRBV5-6 | TGTGCCAGCAGCCCCGAGGTAGCGCAATATGGCTACACCTTC | CASSPEVAQYGYTF
TRBD1 | TRBJ2-3 | - | TRBV2 | TGTGCCAGCAGGAGGGACAGGGTTGCAGATACGCAGTATTTT | CASRRDRVADTQYF
- | TRBJ2-5 | - | TRBV11-1 | TGTGCCAGCAGCCGTGGACTCCCAGAGACCCAGTACTTC | CASSRGLPETQYF
- | TRBJ1-1 | - | TRBV13 | TGTGCCAGCAGCTTAGGCAACCATGGGAGAGCTTTCTTT | CASSLGNHGRAFF
- | TRBJ1-6 | few | TRBV27 | TGTGCCAGCGGTAGCGGCTCCTATAATTCACCCCTCCACTTT | CASGSGSYNSPLHF
TRBD1 | TRBJ1-5 | - | TRBV19 | TGTGCCAGTAGTGTGGGGGACAGGGGCCGCTATAGCAATCAGCCCCAGCATTTT | CASSVGDRGRYSNQPQHF
TRBD1 | TRBJ1-5 | - | TRBV23-1 | TGCGCCAGCAGTCAATCGGTCGGACAGGGGAGGGATAGCAATCAGCCCCAGCATTTT | CASSQSVGQGRDSNQPQHF
- | TRBJ2-2 | - | TRBV7-9 | TGTGCCAGCAGCTTCACAGCTACCGGGGAGCTGTTTTTT | CASSFTATGELFF
- | TRBJ1-5 | - | TRBV27 | TGTGCCAGCAGTCTCGGACATTCCAATCAGCCCCAGCATTTT | CASSLGHSNQPQHF
- | TRBJ2-7 | - | TRBV20-1 | TGCAGTGCTAAGGGGGGGGTTGATCAGTACTTC | CSAKGGVDQYF
TRBD2 | TRBJ2-1 | - | TRBV6-5 | TGTGCCAGTACACTAGCGGGGGACCTTGAGCAGTTCTTC | CASTLAGDLEQFF
- | TRBJ2-5 | - | TRBV9 | TGTGCCAGCAGCCCCTACAGTCAAGAGACCCAGTACTTC | CASSPYSQETQYF
- | TRBJ2-2 | - | TRBV29-1 | TGCAGCGCCGGGACAATTTCGAACACCGGGGAGCTGTTTTTT | CSAGTISNTGELFF
- | TRBJ2-3 | - | TRBV4-3 | TGCGCCAGCAGCCAAGATCTTCTCGGCGGGGCAAATCCAGATACGCAGTATTTT | CASSQDLLGGANPDTQYF
- | TRBJ2-2 | - | TRBV5-4 | TGTGCCAGCAGCTTGATAACCGGGGAGCTGTTTTTT | CASSLITGELFF
TRBD2 | TRBJ2-5 | - | TRBV7-2 | TGTGCCAGCAGCTTAGTGGCTAGCGGGGGGGAACAAGAGACCCAGTACTTC | CASSLVASGGEQETQYF
- | TRBJ2-1 | - | TRBV7-3 | TGTGCCAGCAGCGACCGAGGGGGGGCCGATGAGCAGTTCTTC | CASSDRGGADEQFF
- | TRBJ2-7 | - | TRBV2 | TGTGCCAGCAGTGTATCTGGAGGCGAGCAGTACTTC | CASSVSGGEQYF
TRBD2 | TRBJ2-5 | once | TRBV9 | TGTGCCAGCAGCGGATGGGGAGGGGTCGAGACCCAGTACTTC | CASSGWGGVETQYF
- | TRBJ2-7 | - | TRBV30 | TGTGCCTGGAAAGGGGACAACTACGAGCAGTACTTC | CAWKGDNYEQYF
- | TRBJ1-6 | few | TRBV4-3 | TGCGCCAGCAGCCAAGACGCCCAGGGCCTTAATTCACCCCTCCACTTT | CASSQDAQGLNSPLHF
TRBD2 | TRBJ2-3 | - | TRBV7-9 | TGTGCCAGCAGCTTAGCGTCCCAAGCGGGGGCCCGCGGGGGGACGCAGTATTTT | CASSLASQAGARGGTQYF
- | TRBJ1-4 | once | TRBV3-1/TRBV3-2 | TGTGCCAGCAGCGACCCATCGACAGGTTCGGCTGAAAAACTGTTTTTT | CASSDPSTGSAEKLFF
- | TRBJ1-1 | once | TRBV7-9 | TGTGCCAGCAGCGTCGCGGGGATGGAAGCTTTCTTT | CASSVAGMEAFF
- | TRBJ2-7 | - | TRBV10-2 | TGCGCCAGCAGTGAAGAGGGCTCCTACGAGCAGTACTTC | CASSEEGSYEQYF
- | TRBJ2-5 | - | TRBV4-2 | TGTGCCAGCAGCCAAGATCTGGAGACCCAGTACTTC | CASSQDLETQYF
TRBD1 | TRBJ1-1 | - | TRBV7-9 | TGTGCCAGCAGCGCATGGACAGGGAACACTGAAGCTTTCTTT | CASSAWTGNTEAFF
- | TRBJ1-5 | - | TRBV5-1 | TGCGCCAGCAGCAAGGACAGTAATCAGCCCCAGCATTTT | CASSKDSNQPQHF
TRBD2 | TRBJ2-5 | - | TRBV7-7 | TGTGCCAGCAGCTCGCCGGGCACTAGCGGGGGAGAGACCCAGTACTTC | CASSSPGTSGGETQYF
- | TRBJ1-2 | - | TRBV23-1 | TGCGCCAGCAGTCACCCAACGGCAGGGAAGTGCTATGGCTACACCTTC | CASSHPTAGKCYGYTF
- | TRBJ1-2 | - | TRBV3-1/TRBV3-2 | TGTGCCAGCAGCCAGGCCTCAAACTATGGCTACACCTTC | CASSQASNYGYTF
TRBD1 | TRBJ2-7 | - | TRBV19 | TGTGCCAGCAAGTACGGACAGGGGACCTACGAGCAGTACTTC | CASKYGQGTYEQYF
- | TRBJ1-2 | - | TRBV18 | TGTGCCAGCTCACCTTCCCAGGGGTCCTATGGCTACACCTTC | CASSPSQGSYGYTF
- | TRBJ2-3 | - | TRBV5-8 | TGTGCCAGCAGCCGATCGGGAACCAACACAGATACGCAGTATTTT | CASSRSGTNTDTQYF
TRBD1 | TRBJ1-3 | - | TRBV6-5 | TGTGCCAGCAAACAGGGGGCCTTAGGAAACACCATATATTTT | CASKQGALGNTIYF
- | TRBJ2-1 | - | TRBV9 | TGTGCCAGCAGCGTAGGATTCGGTTTTAATGAGCAGTTCTTC | CASSVGFGFNEQFF
- | TRBJ1-1 | - | TRBV18 | TGTGCCAGCTCGCACGACAGGAACACTGAAGCTTTCTTT | CASSHDRNTEAFF
- | TRBJ1-6 | - | TRBV4-1 | TGCGCCAGCAGCCAGCGGGCAGCGAGCTCCTATAATTCACCCCTCCACTTT | CASSQRAASSYNSPLHF
- | TRBJ2-7 | - | TRBV19 | TGTGCCAGTAAAGAACAGGACAACTCCTACGAGCAGTACTTC | CASKEQDNSYEQYF
TRBD1 | TRBJ1-5 | once | TRBV30 | TGTGCCTGGAGCGAGGCTCGGGGACAGGTACGGTCCCAGCATTTT | CAWSEARGQVRSQHF